This T cell receptor (beta chain) was recovered during a study of cytomegalovirus exposure and HLA in healthy donors. Study findings and constraints: Reported results showed that the classifier diagnosed cytomegalovirus status with high specificity and sensitivity.

On this clone itself: Its antigen is unidentified.

The CDR3 runs to 18 residues. V was shortened by 4 bases and J by 2 bases, with 24 bases between the two germline ends. The germline V gene encodes CDR1 SGHRS and CDR2 YFSETQ. Assay used: immunoSEQ multiplex PCR; TCRdb lists only in-frame clones, some missing. The data hold fewer than 400,000 clones, with roughly 86% observed a single time. The receptor comes from a man aged 25-45 years in good health and CMV-seronegative. Input material: PBMCs. This rearrangement joins TRBV5-1 to TRBJ2-5; possibly TRBD1 for D (5 bases). The CDR3, as DNA: TGCGCCAGCAGCCTGCCTGGGCAGATCCTGACAGTTCAAGAGACCCAGTACTTC. Translated, it gives CASSLPGQILTVQETQYF.